Detailed here is one T cell receptor (beta chain). What it binds is not known. This sample was included in a study of shared clonotypes between healthy human individuals. Study-level points and caveats: Memory subsets generally showed lower estimated richness than naive subsets.

This CDR3 spans 18 amino acids. Germline CDR1 SEHNR, CDR2 FQNEAQ (reference sequence). Between the trimmed V and J ends, which lost 1 base and 4 bases, there was a span of 20 bases. Measured with immunoSEQ multiplex PCR; TCRdb has only the in-frame clones, and not every one. The table includes 550,000 to 700,000 clones, less than 80% detected once. This chain uses TRBV7-9 with TRBJ2-1; D remains unclear. The TCR sequence derives from a woman aged 25 to 39 in good health. The sample comprised memory CD4+ T cells sorted from blood. Subset reported: CD45RA-negative fraction. Here the CDR3 DNA reads TGTGCCAGCAGCTTAGGGTCCCCCTACGCGGTTGGGTACAATGAGCAGTTCTTC. Its translation: CASSLGSPYAVGYNEQFF. Looking up the rest from reference TRBV7-9 and TRBJ2-1 gives the full variable domain: DTGVSQNPRHKITKRGQNVTFRCDPISEHNRLYWYRQTLGQGPEFLTYFQNEAQLEKSRLLSDRFSAERPKGSFSTLEIQRTEQGDSAMYLCASSLGSPYAVGYNEQFFGPGTRLTVL.